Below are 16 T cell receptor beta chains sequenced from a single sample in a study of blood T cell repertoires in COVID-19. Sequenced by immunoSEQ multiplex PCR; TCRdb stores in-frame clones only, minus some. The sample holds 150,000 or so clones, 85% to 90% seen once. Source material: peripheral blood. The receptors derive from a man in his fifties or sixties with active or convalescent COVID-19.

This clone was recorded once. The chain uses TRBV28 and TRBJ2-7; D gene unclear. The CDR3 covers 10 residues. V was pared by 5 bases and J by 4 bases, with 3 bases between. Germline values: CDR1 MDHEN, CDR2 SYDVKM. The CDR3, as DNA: TGTGCCAGCAGTCTTTACGAGCAGTACTTC. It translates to CASSLYEQYF.

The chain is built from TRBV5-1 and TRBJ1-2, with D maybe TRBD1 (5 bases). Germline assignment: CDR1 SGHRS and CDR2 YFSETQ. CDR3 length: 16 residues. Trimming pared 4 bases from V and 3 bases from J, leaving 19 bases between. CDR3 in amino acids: CASSTGVRTRHYGYTF. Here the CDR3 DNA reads TGCGCCAGCAGCACAGGCGTACGGACCCGGCACTATGGCTACACCTTC. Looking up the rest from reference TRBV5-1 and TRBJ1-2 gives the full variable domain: KAGVTQTPRYLIKTRGQQVTLSCSPISGHRSVSWYQQTPGQGLQFLFEYFSETQRNKGNFPGRFSGRQFSNSRSEMNVSTLELGDSALYLCASSTGVRTRHYGYTFGSGTRLTVV.

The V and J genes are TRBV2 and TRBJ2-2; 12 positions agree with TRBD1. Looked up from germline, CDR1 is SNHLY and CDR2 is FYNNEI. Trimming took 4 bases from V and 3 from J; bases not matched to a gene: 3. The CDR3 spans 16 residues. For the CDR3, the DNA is TGTGCCAGCAGTGGGGGACAGGGGGCGTACACCGGGGAGCTGTTTTTT. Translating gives CASSGGQGAYTGELFF.

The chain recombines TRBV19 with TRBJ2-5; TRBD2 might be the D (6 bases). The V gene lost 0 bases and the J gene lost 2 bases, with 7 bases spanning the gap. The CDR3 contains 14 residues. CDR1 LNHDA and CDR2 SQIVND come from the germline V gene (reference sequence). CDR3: CASSIDRGQETQYF. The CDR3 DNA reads TGTGCCAGTAGTATAGATCGGGGGCAAGAGACCCAGTACTTC.

The CDR3 region has the DNA TGCGCCAGCAGCCCGGTGGGGACAGGGAAGGAGGCTTTCTTT. Protein: CASSPVGTGKEAFF. The chain uses TRBV5-1 and TRBJ1-1, with 9 bases identical to TRBD1. The CDR3 length is 14 residues. Germline-derived CDR1 and CDR2 are SGHRS and YFSETQ. With 4 bases clipped from V and 11 bases from J, the junction kept 12 bases outside the gene matches.

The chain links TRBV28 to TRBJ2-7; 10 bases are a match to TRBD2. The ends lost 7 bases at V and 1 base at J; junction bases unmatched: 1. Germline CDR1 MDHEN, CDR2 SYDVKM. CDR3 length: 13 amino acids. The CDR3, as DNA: TGTGCCAGCATAGCGGGGGGTTCCTACGAGCAGTACTTC. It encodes CASIAGGSYEQYF.

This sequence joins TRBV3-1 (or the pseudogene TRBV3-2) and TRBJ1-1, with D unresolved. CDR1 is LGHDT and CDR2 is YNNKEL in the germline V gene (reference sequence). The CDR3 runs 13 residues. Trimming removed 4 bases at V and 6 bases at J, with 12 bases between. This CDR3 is CASSPESGAEAFF. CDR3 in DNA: TGTGCCAGCAGCCCAGAATCCGGAGCTGAAGCTTTCTTT.

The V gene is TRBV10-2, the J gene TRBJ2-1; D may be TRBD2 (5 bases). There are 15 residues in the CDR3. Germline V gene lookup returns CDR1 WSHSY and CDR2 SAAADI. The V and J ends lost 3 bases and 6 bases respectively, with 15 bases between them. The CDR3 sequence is CASSDTASLGNEQFF. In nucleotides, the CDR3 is TGCGCCAGCAGTGATACGGCTAGCCTAGGCAATGAGCAGTTCTTC.

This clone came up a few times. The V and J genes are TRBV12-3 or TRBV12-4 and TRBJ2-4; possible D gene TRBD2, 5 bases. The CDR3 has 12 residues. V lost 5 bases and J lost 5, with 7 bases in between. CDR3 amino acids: CASSQRENIQYF. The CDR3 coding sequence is TGTGCCAGCAGTCAGAGGGAAAACATTCAGTACTTC.

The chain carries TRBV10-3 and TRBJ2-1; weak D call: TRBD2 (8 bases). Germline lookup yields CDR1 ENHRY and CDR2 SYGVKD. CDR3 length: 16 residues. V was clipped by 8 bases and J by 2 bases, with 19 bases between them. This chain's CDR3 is CAIHLTGGGAYNEQFF. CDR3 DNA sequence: TGTGCCATCCATTTAACGGGAGGGGGCGCCTACAATGAGCAGTTCTTC.

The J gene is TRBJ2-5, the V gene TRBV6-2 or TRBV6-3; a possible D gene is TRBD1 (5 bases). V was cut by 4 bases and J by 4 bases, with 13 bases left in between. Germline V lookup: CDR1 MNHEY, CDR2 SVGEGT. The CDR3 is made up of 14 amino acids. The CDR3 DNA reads TGTGCCAGCAGTTCCTCTCGGCAGGGAGAGACCCAGTACTTC. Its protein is CASSSSRQGETQYF.

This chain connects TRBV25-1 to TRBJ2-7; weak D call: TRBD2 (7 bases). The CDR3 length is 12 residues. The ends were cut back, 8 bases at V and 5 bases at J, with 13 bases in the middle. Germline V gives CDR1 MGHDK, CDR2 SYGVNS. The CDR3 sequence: CASVGGVHEQYF. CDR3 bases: TGTGCCAGCGTAGGGGGGGTCCACGAGCAGTACTTC.

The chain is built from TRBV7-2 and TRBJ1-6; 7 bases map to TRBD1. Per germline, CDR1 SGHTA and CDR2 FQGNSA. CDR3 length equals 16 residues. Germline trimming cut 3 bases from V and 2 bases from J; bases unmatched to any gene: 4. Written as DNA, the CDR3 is TGTGCCAGCAGCTTCGAGGGGGCTACCTATAATTCACCCCTCCACTTT. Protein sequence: CASSFEGATYNSPLHF.

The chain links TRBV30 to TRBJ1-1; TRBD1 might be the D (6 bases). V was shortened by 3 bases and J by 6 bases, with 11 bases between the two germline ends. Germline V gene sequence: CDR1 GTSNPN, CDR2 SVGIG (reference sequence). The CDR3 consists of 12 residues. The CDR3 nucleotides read TGTGCCTGGAGCGTGGACAGTCCTGAAGCTTTCTTT. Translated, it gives CAWSVDSPEAFF.

CDR3 sequence: CASSPSGSTDTQYF. CDR3 bases: TGTGCCAGCAGCCCCAGCGGGAGCACAGATACGCAGTATTTT. V is TRBV9 and J is TRBJ2-3; a weak D match, TRBD2 (6 bases). Per germline, CDR1 SGDLS and CDR2 YYNGEE. Trimming removed 4 bases at V and 0 bases at J, with 9 bases between. This CDR3 spans 14 amino acids.

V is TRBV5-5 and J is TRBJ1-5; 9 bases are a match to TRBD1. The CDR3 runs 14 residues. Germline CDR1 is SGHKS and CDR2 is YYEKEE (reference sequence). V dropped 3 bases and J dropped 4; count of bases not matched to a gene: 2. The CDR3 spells CASSSGTGNQPQHF. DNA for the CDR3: TGTGCCAGCAGCTCCGGGACAGGGAATCAGCCCCAGCATTTT.